The clone carrying this T cell receptor beta chain has a handful of counts. This CDR3 has 16 residues. V dropped 4 bases and J dropped 7; count of bases not matched to a gene: 8. Germline values: CDR1 MNHEY, CDR2 SVGAGI. The record originates from a study of blood T cell repertoires in COVID-19. Study as a whole: The United States, Italy and Spain were the sources of the acute and convalescent COVID-19 samples. T cells, B-cell-depleted T cells, or PBMCs provided the cDNA or gDNA that served as material.

Per the original methods: Reference gene primer amplification gave estimated nucleated cell counts. Some clones are missing from TCRdb's copy, which holds only in-frame ones; the method was immunoSEQ multiplex PCR. D and trimming were read from the DNA, whereas the V and J calls and clone size are those reported in that table. The sample lists about 200,000 clones; roughly 82% were seen once. Recovered status in Cohort 3 required two negative PCRs, clearance, or symptom resolution. Sequencing was carried out using PBMCs or T cells enriched from blood (not recorded which). This TCR was sampled from a man between 35 and 55 years old who had recovered from COVID-19. This chain links TRBV6-5 with TRBJ1-6, with TRBD1 identical over 9 bases. The CDR3 sequence: CASSSPGQGRNSPLHF. The CDR3 DNA is TGTGCCAGCAGTTCCCCGGGACAGGGAAGGAATTCACCCCTCCACTTT.